This TCR beta chain was obtained from a study of T cell repertoires in cytomegalovirus infection. Study information: It was the public TCR beta signatures that indicated both CMV infection and matching HLA type.

Germline-derived CDR1 and CDR2 are SNHLY and FYNNEI. This CDR3 spans 13 amino acids. General study points: Cumulative frequency of public TCR beta families picked out carriers of CMV plus the relevant HLA.

In TCRdb, the reads were re-called with MiXCR into one record per CDR3 protein. The sample holds roughly 150,000 distinct CDR3 sequences; around 22% are singletons and the top ten take over 9.5%. Ten or more counts support this clonotype. The antigen is unknown. What was sequenced was PBMCs. The V call is TRBV2, the J call TRBJ2-3, with TRBD2 matching over 7 bases. The sequence came from a human donor in good health (CMV status not recorded). Some clones in this sample may be carry-over from other donors' samples. The CDR3 bases are TGTGCGGGAGGGGCCGTCGGCACAGATACGCAGTATTTT. It translates to CAGGAVGTDTQYF.